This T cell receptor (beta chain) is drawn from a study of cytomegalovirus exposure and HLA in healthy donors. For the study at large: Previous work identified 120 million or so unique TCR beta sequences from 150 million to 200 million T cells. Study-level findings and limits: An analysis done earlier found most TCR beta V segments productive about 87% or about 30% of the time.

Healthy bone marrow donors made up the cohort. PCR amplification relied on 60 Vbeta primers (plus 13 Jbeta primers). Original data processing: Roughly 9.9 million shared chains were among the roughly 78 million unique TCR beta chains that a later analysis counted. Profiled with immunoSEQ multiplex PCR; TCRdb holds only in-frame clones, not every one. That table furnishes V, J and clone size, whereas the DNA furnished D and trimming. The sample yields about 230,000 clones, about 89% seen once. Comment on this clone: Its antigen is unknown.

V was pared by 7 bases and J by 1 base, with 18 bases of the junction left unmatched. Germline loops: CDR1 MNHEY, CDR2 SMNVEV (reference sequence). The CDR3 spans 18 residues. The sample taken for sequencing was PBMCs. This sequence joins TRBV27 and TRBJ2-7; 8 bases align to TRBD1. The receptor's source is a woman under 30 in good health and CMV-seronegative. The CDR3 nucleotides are TGTGCCAGCACCAAACAACCCAGGGGGCGACGACATTCCTACGAGCAGTACTTC. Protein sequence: CASTKQPRGRRHSYEQYF.